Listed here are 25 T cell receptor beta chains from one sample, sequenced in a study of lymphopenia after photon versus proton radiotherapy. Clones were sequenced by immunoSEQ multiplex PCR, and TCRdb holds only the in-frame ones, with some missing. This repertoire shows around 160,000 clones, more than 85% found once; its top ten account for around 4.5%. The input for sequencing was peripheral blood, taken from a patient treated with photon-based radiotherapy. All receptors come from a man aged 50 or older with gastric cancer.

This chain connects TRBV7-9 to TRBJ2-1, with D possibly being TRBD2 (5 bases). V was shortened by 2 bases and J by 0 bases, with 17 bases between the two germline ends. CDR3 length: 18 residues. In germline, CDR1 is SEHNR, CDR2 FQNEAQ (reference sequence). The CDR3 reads CASSLPRDYRSSYNEQFF. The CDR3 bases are TGTGCCAGCAGCTTACCCCGAGACTACCGAAGCTCCTACAATGAGCAGTTCTTC.

CDR3 bases: TGTGCCAGCAGCCGGGACAGAGTGGGCACTGAAGCTTTCTTT. Residues: CASSRDRVGTEAFF. The chain joins TRBV7-9 to TRBJ1-1; 7 positions agree with TRBD1. CDR1 SEHNR and CDR2 FQNEAQ come from the germline V gene (reference sequence). The V and J ends lost 5 bases and 4 bases, in that order; junction bases with no gene match: 7. The CDR3 extends over 14 amino acids.

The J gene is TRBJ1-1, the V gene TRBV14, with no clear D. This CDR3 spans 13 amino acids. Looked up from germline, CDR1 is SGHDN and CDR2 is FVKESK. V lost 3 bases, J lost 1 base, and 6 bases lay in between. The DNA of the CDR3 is TGTGCCAGCAGCCAGTGGGGGAACACTGAAGCTTTCTTT. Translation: CASSQWGNTEAFF.

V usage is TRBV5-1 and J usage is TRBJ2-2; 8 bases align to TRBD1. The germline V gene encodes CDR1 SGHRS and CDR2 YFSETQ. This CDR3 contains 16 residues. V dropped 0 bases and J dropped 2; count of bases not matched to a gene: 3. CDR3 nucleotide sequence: TGCGCCAGCAGCTTGGCCGGACAGGGCAACACCGGGGAGCTGTTTTTT. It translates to CASSLAGQGNTGELFF.

CDR3 amino acids: CASSSLSGGSNTEAFF. CDR3 in DNA: TGTGCCAGCAGTTCGCTTTCTGGAGGCTCGAACACTGAAGCTTTCTTT. V usage is TRBV27 and J usage is TRBJ1-1; D call uncertain. Deletions cut 4 bases from V and 1 base from J, with 16 bases between. CDR3 length equals 16 residues. The germline V gene has CDR1 MNHEY and CDR2 SMNVEV (reference sequence).

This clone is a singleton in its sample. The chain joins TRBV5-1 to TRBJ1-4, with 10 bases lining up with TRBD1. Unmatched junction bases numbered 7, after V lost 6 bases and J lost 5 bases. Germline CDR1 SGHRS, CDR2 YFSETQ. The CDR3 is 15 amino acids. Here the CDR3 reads CASKGQGMSNEKLFF. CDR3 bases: TGCGCCAGCAAGGGACAGGGGATGTCAAATGAAAAACTGTTTTTT.

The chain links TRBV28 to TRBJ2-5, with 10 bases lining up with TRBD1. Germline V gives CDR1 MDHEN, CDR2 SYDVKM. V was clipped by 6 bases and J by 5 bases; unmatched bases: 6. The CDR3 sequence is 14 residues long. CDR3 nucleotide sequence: TGTGCCAGCAGGACAGGGGGCGCCGGGGAGACCCAGTACTTC. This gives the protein CASRTGGAGETQYF.

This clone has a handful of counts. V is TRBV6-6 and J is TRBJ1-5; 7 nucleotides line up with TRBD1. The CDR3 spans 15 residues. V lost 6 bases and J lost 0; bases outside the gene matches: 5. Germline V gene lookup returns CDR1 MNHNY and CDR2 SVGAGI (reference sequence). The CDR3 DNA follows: TGTGCCAGCAGCTCGACAGGGCATAGCAATCAGCCCCAGCATTTT. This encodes CASSSTGHSNQPQHF.

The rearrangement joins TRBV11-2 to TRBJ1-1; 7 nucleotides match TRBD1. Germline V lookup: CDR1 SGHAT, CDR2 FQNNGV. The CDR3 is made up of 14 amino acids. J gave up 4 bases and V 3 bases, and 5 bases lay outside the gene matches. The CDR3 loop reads CASSLNRGSTEAFF. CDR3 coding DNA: TGTGCCAGCAGCTTGAACAGGGGTAGCACTGAAGCTTTCTTT.

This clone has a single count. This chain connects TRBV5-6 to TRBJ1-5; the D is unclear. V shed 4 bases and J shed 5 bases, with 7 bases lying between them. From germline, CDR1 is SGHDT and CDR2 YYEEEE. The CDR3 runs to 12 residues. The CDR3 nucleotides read TGTGCCAGCAGCAAACACGATCAGCCCCAGCATTTT. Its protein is CASSKHDQPQHF.

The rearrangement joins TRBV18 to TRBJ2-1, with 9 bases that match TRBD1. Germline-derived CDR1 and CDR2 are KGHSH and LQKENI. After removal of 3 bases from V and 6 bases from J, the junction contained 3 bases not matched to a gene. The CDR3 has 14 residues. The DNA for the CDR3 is TGTGCCAGCTCACCCGGACAGGGGTCCAATGAGCAGTTCTTC. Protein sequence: CASSPGQGSNEQFF.

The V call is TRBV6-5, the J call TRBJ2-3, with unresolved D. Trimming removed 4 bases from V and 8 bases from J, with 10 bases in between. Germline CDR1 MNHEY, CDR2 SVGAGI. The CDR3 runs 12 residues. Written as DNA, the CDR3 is TGTGCCAGCAGTTCACCCGTTGCTACGCAGTATTTT. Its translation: CASSSPVATQYF.

DNA of the CDR3: TGTGCCAGCAGCTCTCCTGGACAGGGGGACAATCAGCCCCAGCATTTT. Its protein product is CASSSPGQGDNQPQHF. V usage is TRBV7-8 and J usage is TRBJ1-5, with 10 bases aligning to TRBD1. Germline values: CDR1 SGHVS, CDR2 FQNEAQ. This CDR3 is built from 16 residues. Unmatched junction bases numbered 6, after V lost 4 bases and J lost 3 bases.

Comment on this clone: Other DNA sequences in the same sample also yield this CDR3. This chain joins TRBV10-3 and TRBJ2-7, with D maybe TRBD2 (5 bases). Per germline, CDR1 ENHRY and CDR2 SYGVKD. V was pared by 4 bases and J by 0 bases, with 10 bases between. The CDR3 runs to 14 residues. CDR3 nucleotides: TGTGCCATCAGTGGGACGGGGAGCTCCTACGAGCAGTACTTC. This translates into CAISGTGSSYEQYF.

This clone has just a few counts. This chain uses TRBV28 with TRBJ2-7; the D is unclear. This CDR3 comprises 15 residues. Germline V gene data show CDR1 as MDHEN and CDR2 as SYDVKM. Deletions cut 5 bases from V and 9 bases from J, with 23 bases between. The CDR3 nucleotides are TGTGCCAGCAGTCCCAGACCCGGGTCCCCGTCTCTGCAGTACTTC. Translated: CASSPRPGSPSLQYF.

The CDR3 loop is CASSGQPANEKLFF. DNA for the CDR3: TGTGCCAGCAGTGGACAGCCGGCTAATGAAAAACTGTTTTTT. The rearrangement joins TRBV27 to TRBJ1-4, with a possible D match to TRBD1 (6 bases). CDR1 MNHEY and CDR2 SMNVEV come from the germline V gene (reference sequence). The V and J ends lost 5 bases and 3 bases respectively, with 10 bases between them. CDR3 length equals 14 residues.

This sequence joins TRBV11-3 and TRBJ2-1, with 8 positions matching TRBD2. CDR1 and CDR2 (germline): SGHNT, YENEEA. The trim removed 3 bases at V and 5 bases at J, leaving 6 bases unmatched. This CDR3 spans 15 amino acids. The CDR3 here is CASSLASGRHNEQFF. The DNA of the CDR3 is TGTGCCAGCAGCTTGGCCAGCGGGAGACACAATGAGCAGTTCTTC.

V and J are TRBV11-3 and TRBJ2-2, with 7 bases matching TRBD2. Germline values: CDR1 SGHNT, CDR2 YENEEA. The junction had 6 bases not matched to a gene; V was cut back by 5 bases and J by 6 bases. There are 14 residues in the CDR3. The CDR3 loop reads CASSVGTNSGELFF. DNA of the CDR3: TGTGCCAGCAGCGTTGGGACTAACTCCGGGGAGCTGTTTTTT. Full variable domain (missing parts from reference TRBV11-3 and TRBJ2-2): EAGVVQSPRYKIIEKKQPVAFWCNPISGHNTLYWYLQNLGQGPELLIRYENEEAVDDSQLPKDRFSAERLKGVDSTLKIQPAELGDSAVYLCASSVGTNSGELFFGEGSRLTVL.

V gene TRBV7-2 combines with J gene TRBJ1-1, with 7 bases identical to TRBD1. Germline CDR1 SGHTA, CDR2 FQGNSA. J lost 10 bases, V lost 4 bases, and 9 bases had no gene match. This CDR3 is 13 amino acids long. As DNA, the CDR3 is TGTGCCAGCAGCTCCGCGACAGGGAGAGGAGCTTTCTTT. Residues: CASSSATGRGAFF.

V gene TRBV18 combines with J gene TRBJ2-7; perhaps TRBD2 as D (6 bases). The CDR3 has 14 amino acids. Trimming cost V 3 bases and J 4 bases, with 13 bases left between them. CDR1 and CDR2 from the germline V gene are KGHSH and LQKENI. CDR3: CASSPPAGTYEQYF. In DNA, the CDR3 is TGTGCCAGCTCACCTCCGGCGGGGACGTACGAGCAGTACTTC.

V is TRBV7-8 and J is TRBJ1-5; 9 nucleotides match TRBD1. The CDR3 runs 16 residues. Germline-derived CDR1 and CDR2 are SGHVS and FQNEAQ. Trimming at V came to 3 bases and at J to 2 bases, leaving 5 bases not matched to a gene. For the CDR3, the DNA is TGTGCCAGCAGCTTGTTACAGGGGGCGGGCAATCAGCCCCAGCATTTT. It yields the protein CASSLLQGAGNQPQHF.

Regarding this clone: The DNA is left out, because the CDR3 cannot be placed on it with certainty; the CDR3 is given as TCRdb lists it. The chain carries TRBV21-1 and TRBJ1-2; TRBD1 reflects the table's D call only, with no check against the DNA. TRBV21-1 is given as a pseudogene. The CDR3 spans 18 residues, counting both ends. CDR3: CASSKVATGARPNYGYTF.

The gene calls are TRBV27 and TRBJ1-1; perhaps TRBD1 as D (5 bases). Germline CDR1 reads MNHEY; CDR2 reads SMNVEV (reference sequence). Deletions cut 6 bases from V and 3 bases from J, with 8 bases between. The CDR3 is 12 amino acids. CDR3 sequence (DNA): TGTGCCAGCAGGGGACCCTACACTGAAGCTTTCTTT. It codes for CASRGPYTEAFF.

CDR3 loop: CASNPLWTSGSYEQYF. CDR3 in DNA: TGTGCCAGCAACCCCCTGTGGACTAGCGGCTCCTACGAGCAGTACTTC. This sequence joins TRBV11-2 and TRBJ2-7; 10 nucleotides align to TRBD2. From germline, CDR1 is SGHAT and CDR2 FQNNGV. This CDR3 is 16 amino acids long. V was clipped by 7 bases and J by 0 bases; unmatched bases: 9.

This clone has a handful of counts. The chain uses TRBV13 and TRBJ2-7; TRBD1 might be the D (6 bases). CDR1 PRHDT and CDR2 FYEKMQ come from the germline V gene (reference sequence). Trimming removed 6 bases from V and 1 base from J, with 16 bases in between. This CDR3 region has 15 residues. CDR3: CASRTSGDRSYEQYF. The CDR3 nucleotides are TGTGCCAGCAGGACTTCAGGAGACAGGTCCTACGAGCAGTACTTC. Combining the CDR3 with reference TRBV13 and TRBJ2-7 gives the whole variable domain AAGVIQSPRHLIKEKRETATLKCYPIPRHDTVYWYQQGPGQDPQFLISFYEKMQSDKGSIPDRFSAQQFSDYHSELNMSSLELGDSALYFCASRTSGDRSYEQYFGPGTRLTVT.